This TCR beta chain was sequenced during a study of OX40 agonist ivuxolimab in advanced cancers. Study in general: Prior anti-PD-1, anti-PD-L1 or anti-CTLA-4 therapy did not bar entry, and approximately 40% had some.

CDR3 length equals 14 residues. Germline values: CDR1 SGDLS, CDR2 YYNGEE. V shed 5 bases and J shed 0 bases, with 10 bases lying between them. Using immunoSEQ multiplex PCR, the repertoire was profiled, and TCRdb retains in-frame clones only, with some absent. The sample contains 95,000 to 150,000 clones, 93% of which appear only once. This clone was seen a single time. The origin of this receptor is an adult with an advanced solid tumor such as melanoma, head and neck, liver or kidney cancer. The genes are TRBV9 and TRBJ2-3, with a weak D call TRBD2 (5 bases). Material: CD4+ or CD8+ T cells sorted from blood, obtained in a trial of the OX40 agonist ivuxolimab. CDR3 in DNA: TGTGCCAGCAGTGAGGGCCCTAGCACAGATACGCAGTATTTT. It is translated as CASSEGPSTDTQYF.